The T cell receptor beta chain under discussion was sequenced for a study of T cell responses to AZD1222 COVID-19 vaccine. Libraries were prepared by immunoSEQ multiplex PCR; TCRdb keeps only in-frame clonotypes and omits some of them. The table has roughly 180,000 clones, around 89% seen once. CDR3 length: 12 amino acids. The V gene lost 7 bases and the J gene lost 7 bases, with 11 bases spanning the gap. Germline loops: CDR1 SGHRS, CDR2 YFSETQ. This clone was found a few times. This receptor was taken from an adult in good health. Sequenced here: peripheral blood, sampled on day 0 of AZD1222 vaccination. V and J are TRBV5-1 and TRBJ2-2; D possibly corresponds to TRBD2 (6 bases). The CDR3 sequence: CASFAGSGELFF. In DNA form, the CDR3 reads TGCGCCAGCTTTGCCGGGAGCGGGGAGCTGTTTTTT.